This record looks at one TCR beta chain sequence and its context. The CDR3 runs 14 residues. Germline values: CDR1 SQVTM, CDR2 ANQGSEA. The germline V and J ends were trimmed by 5 bases and 5 bases, with 18 bases remaining between them. This entry is derived from a study of technical replicates of blood from a few donors. The data were produced by immunoSEQ multiplex PCR, yet TCRdb's version contains in-frame clones alone and is incomplete. The repertoire holds tens of thousands of clones, with roughly 94% as singletons. The rearrangement links TRBV29-1 to TRBJ1-1, with D unresolved. The sequencing sample was made of T cells isolated from PBMCs. This TCR was recovered from a human donor in good health. The CDR3 reads CSVMASERNTEAFF. CDR3 coding DNA: TGCAGCGTTATGGCGAGTGAGCGTAATACTGAAGCTTTCTTT. Combining the CDR3 with reference TRBV29-1 and TRBJ1-1 gives the whole variable domain SAVISQKPSRDICQRGTSLTIQCQVDSQVTMMFWYRQQPGQSLTLIATANQGSEATYESGFVIDKFPISRPNLTFSTLTVSNMSPEDSSIYLCSVMASERNTEAFFGQGTRLTVV.